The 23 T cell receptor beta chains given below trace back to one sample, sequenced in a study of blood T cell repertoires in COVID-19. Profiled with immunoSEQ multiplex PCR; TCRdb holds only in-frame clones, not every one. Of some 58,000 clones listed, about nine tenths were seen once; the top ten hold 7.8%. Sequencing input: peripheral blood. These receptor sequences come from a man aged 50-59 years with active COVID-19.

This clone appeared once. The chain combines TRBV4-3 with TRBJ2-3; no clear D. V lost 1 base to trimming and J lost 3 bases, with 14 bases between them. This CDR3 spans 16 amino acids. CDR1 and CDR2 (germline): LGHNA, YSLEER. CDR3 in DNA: TGCGCCAGCAGCCAAGCCGCCGCGGAGAGGACAGATACGCAGTATTTT. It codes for CASSQAAAERTDTQYF.

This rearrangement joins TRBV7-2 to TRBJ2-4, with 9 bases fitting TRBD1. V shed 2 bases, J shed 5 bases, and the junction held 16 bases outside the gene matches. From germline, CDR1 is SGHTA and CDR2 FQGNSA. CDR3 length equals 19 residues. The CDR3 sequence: CASSLLRGTGSLVQNIQYF. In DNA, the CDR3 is TGTGCCAGCAGCTTATTACGCGGGACAGGGAGCTTAGTGCAAAACATTCAGTACTTC.

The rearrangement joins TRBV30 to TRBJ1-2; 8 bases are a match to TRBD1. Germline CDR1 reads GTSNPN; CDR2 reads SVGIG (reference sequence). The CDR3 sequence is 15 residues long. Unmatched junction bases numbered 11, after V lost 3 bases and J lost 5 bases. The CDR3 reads CAWRLTGGTAYGYTF. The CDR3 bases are TGTGCCTGGAGACTTACAGGGGGGACGGCTTATGGCTACACCTTC.

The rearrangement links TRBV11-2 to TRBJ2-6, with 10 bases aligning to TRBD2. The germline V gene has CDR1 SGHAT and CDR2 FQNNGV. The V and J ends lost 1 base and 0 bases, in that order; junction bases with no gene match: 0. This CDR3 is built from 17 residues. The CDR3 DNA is TGTGCCAGCAGCTTAGGGACTAGCGGCTCTGGGGCCAACGTCCTGACTTTC. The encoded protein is CASSLGTSGSGANVLTF.

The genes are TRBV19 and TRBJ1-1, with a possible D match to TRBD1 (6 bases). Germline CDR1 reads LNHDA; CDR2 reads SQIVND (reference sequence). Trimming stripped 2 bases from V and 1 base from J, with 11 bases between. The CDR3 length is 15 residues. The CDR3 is CASSISGAENTEAFF. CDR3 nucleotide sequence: TGTGCCAGTAGTATATCAGGGGCGGAGAACACTGAAGCTTTCTTT.

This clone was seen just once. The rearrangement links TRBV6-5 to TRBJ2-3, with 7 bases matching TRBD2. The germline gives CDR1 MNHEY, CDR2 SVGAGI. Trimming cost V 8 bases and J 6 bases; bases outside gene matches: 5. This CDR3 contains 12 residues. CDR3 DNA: TGTGCCAGCCAAGCGGGGCACGATACGCAGTATTTT. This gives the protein CASQAGHDTQYF.

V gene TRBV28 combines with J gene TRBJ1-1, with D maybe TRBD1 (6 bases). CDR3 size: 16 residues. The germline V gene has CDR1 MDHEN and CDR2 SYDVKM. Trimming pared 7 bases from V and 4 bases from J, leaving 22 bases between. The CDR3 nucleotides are TGTGCCAGCATTACCGGGGGGGCGAACTGGGGCACTGAAGCTTTCTTT. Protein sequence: CASITGGANWGTEAFF.

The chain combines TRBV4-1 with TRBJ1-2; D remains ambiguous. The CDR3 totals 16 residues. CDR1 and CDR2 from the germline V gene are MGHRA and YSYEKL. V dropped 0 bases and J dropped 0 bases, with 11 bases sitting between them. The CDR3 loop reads CASSQDPHRSNYGYTF. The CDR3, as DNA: TGCGCCAGCAGCCAAGATCCACACAGATCTAACTATGGCTACACCTTC.

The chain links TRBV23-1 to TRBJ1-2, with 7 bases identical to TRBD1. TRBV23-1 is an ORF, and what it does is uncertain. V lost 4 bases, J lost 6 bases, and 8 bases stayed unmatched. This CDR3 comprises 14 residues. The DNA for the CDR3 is TGCGCCAGCAGTCCCCCGGACAGGCTTGATGGCTACACCTTC. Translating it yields CASSPPDRLDGYTF.

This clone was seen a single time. In DNA form, the CDR3 reads TGCGCCAGCAGCTTGGTCAGCGCGCCAAAAAACATTCAGTACTTC. It specifies CASSLVSAPKNIQYF. J is TRBJ2-4 and V is TRBV5-1; D gene unclear. CDR1 and CDR2 (germline): SGHRS, YFSETQ. The CDR3 extends over 15 amino acids. The V end was cut by 0 bases, the J end by 4 bases, with 11 bases between.

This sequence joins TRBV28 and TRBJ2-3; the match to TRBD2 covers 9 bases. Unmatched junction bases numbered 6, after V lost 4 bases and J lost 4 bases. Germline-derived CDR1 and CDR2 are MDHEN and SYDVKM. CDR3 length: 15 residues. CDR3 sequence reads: CASSSAGGLSDTQYF. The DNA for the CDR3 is TGTGCCAGCAGTTCAGCGGGGGGTCTTTCAGATACGCAGTATTTT. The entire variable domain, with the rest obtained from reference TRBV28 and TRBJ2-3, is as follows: DVKVTQSSRYLVKRTGEKVFLECVQDMDHENMFWYRQDPGLGLRLIYFSYDVKMKEKGDIPEGYSVSREKKERFSLILESASTNQTSMYLCASSSAGGLSDTQYFGPGTRLTVL.

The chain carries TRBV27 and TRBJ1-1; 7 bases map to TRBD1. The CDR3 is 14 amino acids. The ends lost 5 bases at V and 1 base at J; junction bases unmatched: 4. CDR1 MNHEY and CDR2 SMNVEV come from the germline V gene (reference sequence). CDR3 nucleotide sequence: TGTGCCAGCAGTCCCTGGACAGGGAACACTGAAGCTTTCTTT. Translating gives CASSPWTGNTEAFF.

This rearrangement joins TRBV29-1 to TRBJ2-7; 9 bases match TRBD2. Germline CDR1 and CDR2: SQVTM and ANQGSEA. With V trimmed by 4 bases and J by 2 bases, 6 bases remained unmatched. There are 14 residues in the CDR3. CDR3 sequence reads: CSVAASGRPYEQYF. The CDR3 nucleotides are TGCAGCGTTGCCGCCAGCGGGAGGCCCTACGAGCAGTACTTC.

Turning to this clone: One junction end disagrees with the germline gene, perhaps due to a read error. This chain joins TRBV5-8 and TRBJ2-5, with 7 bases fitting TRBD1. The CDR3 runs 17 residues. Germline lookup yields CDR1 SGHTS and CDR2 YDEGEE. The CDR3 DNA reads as TGTGCCAGCACCTTGAGAAAGGGGCAGGGGGTTTGGGAGACCCAGTACTTC. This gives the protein CASTLRKGQGVWETQYF.

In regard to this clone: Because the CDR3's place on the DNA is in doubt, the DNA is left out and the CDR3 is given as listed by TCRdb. CDR3 sequence reads: CASSEVGQGSAGFF. The rearrangement uses TRBV25-1 and TRBJ2-1; TRBD1 was called by the table and not checked on the DNA. Germline V gives CDR1 MGHDK, CDR2 SYGVNS. From its first to its last residue, the CDR3 has 14 amino acids.

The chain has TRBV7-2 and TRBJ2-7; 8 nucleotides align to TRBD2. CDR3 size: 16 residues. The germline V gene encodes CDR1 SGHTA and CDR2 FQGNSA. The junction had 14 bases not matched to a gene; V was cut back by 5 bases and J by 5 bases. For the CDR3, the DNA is TGTGCCAGCAGCATGGGGGTTTCGCGGGAGGCGGACGAGCAGTACTTC. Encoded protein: CASSMGVSREADEQYF.

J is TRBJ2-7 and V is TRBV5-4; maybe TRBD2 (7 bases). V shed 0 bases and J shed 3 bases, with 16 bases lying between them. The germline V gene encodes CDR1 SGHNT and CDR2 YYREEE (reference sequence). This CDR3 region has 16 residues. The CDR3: CASSLAMAGALYEQYF. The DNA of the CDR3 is TGTGCCAGCAGCTTGGCCATGGCGGGGGCCCTCTACGAGCAGTACTTC. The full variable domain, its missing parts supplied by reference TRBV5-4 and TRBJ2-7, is ETGVTQSPTHLIKTRGQQVTLRCSSQSGHNTVSWYQQALGQGPQFIFQYYREEENGRGNFPPRFSGLQFPNYSSELNVNALELDDSALYLCASSLAMAGALYEQYFGPGTRLTVT.

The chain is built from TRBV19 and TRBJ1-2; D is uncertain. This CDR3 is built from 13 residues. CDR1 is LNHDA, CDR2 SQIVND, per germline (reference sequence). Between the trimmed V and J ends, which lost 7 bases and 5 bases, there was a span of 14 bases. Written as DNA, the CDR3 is TGTGCCAGTACGAGGGCCTCTGGATATGGCTACACCTTC. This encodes CASTRASGYGYTF.

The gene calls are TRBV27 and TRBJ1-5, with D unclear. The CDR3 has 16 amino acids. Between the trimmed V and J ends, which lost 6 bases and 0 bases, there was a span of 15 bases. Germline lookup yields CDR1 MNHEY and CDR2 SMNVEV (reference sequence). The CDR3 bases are TGTGCCAGCAGGCGGGCGGGTGCCTATAGCAATCAGCCCCAGCATTTT. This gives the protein CASRRAGAYSNQPQHF.

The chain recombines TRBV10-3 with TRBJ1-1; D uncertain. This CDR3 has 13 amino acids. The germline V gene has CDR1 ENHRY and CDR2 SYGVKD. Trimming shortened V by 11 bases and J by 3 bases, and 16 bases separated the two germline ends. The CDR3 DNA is TGTGCCTTCTCAAAAGAAGAGGACACTGAAGCTTTCTTT. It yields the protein CAFSKEEDTEAFF.

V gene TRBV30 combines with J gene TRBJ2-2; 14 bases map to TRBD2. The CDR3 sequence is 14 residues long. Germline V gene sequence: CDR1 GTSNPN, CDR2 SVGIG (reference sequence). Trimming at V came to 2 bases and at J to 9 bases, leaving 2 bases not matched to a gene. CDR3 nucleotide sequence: TGTGCCTGGAGTAGACTAGCGGGAGGGCGGGAGCTGTTTTTT. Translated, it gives CAWSRLAGGRELFF.

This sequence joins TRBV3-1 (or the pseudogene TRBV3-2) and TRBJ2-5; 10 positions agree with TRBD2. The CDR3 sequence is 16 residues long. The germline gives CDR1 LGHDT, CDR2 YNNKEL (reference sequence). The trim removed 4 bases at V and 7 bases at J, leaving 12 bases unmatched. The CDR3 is CASSLQAGGPDVTQYF. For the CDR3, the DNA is TGTGCCAGCAGCCTACAAGCGGGGGGGCCAGACGTGACCCAGTACTTC.

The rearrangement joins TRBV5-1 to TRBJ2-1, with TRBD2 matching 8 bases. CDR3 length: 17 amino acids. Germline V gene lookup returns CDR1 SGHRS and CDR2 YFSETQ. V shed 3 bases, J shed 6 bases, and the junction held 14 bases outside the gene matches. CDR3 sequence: CASSSRMGLVSGNEQFF. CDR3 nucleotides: TGCGCCAGCAGCTCCCGGATGGGACTAGTCTCGGGCAATGAGCAGTTCTTC.